Listed below are T cell receptor beta chains from one sample, sequenced in a study of T cells after yellow fever vaccination. TCRdb re-called the 5' RACE reads with MiXCR, one entry per CDR3 protein. The sample lists roughly 11,000 distinct CDR3 sequences; roughly 5.8% were seen once. The specimen comprised PBMCs, either bulk or a sorted T-cell subset (CD4+, CD8+, memory, or dextramer-sorted; not recorded which), sampled on the day of the yellow fever booster vaccination. The source of these receptors is a man younger than 40 who received the YFV17D yellow fever vaccine. CDR3s include the opening cysteine and the closing phenylalanine or tryptophan. The order of the fields is D gene, V gene, J gene, clone size, CDR3 DNA, CDR3 protein. The D gene is left open where the match is weak. Size is omitted from some rows. Given values are once, few, many or a class for expanded clones.

TRBD1	TRBV6-1	TRBJ1-5	medium-sized	TGTGCCAGCAGTGAAGTGGGACAGCAGCCCCAGCATTTT	CASSEVGQQPQHF
.	TRBV6-2/TRBV6-3	TRBJ1-5	many	TGTGCCAGCACCAAGGGCGCTCTTGGGAATCAGCCCCAGCATTTT	CASTKGALGNQPQHF
.	TRBV7-2	TRBJ2-5	many	TGTGCCAGCACCCGACCCGGGGGTTCCGGCGAGACCCAGTACTTC	CASTRPGGSGETQYF
.	TRBV9	TRBJ1-5	many	TGTGCCAGCAGCGTAGGCCCCCAGAATCAGCCCCAGCATTTT	CASSVGPQNQPQHF
.	TRBV12-3/TRBV12-4	TRBJ2-1	many	TGTGCGAGCGGGTCGAGCTCCTACAATGAGCAGTTCTTC	CASGSSSYNEQFF
TRBD2	TRBV20-1	TRBJ2-1	many	TGCAGGACTAGCGGGAGGAAGTACAATGAGCAGTTCTTC	CRTSGRKYNEQFF
.	TRBV3-1	TRBJ1-6	many	TGTGCCAGCAGCAACCGGGATAATAATTCACCCCTCCACTTT	CASSNRDNNSPLHF
.	TRBV12-3/TRBV12-4	TRBJ2-6	medium-sized	TGTGCCAGCAGGCTGGGCGGGGCCAACGTCCTGACTTTC	CASRLGGANVLTF
TRBD1	TRBV15	TRBJ2-1	medium-sized	TGTGCCACCAGCGGAGGACAGGGTTCATACAATGAGCAGTTCTTC	CATSGGQGSYNEQFF
.	TRBV12-3/TRBV12-4	TRBJ2-7	medium-sized	TGTGCCAGCTCCCTTCAGAAGGGGCCCTACGAGCAGTACTTC	CASSLQKGPYEQYF
.	TRBV19	TRBJ1-1	many	TGTGCCAGTAGCCAGCGGGGGGTCGGCACTGAAGCTTTCTTT	CASSQRGVGTEAFF
.	TRBV19	TRBJ2-3	many	TGTGCCAGTAGATATACAGATACGCAGTATTTT	CASRYTDTQYF
TRBD1	TRBV5-1	TRBJ2-5	many	TGCGCCAGCAGCTTGGCCGGACAGGGTGAGACCCAGTACTTC	CASSLAGQGETQYF
TRBD2	TRBV18	TRBJ2-1	few	TGTGCCAGCTCACGAGGACTAGCGGGAGTACACAATGAGCAGTTCTTC	CASSRGLAGVHNEQFF
.	TRBV6-5	TRBJ1-1	many	TGTGCCAGCAGTCCTACCCAGGGAAAAGCTTTCTTT	CASSPTQGKAFF
.	TRBV6-2/TRBV6-3	TRBJ1-1	many	TGTGCCAGCAGTTACTCCTCTAACACTGAAGCTTTCTTT	CASSYSSNTEAFF
TRBD2	TRBV14	TRBJ2-1	many	TGTGCCAGCAGCCAAACTATAGCGGGAGGGCCTAGCGGCTACAATGAGCAGTTCTTC	CASSQTIAGGPSGYNEQFF
.	TRBV5-1	TRBJ2-1	many	TGCGCCAGCAGCTTGGCCGGTAGGGAGGTCTCCTACAATGAGCAGTTCTTC	CASSLAGREVSYNEQFF
.	TRBV27	TRBJ1-1	many	TGTGCCAGCAGACCCAGGAGTGTGAACACTGAAGCTTTCTTT	CASRPRSVNTEAFF
.	TRBV5-6	TRBJ2-1	many	TGTGCCAGCAGCTATCGGGCTGCTAGCTCCTACAATGAGCAGTTCTTC	CASSYRAASSYNEQFF
TRBD2	TRBV6-2/TRBV6-3	TRBJ2-2	medium-sized	TGTGCCAGCAGTGTAGCGGGGAAAAGGAACACCGGGGAGCTGTTTTTT	CASSVAGKRNTGELFF
.	TRBV5-1	TRBJ2-1	medium-sized	TGCGCCAGCAGCTTGGTTCGGGGGTCTAACAATGAGCAGTTCTTC	CASSLVRGSNNEQFF
TRBD2	TRBV12-5	TRBJ2-3	many	TGTGCTAGTGGTGTGGGACTAGTTGCTACAGATACGCAGTATTTT	CASGVGLVATDTQYF
TRBD2	TRBV10-3	TRBJ2-3	medium-sized	TGTGCCATCAGTCAAGGACTAGCGGATGATGCAGATACGCAGTATTTT	CAISQGLADDADTQYF
TRBD2	TRBV10-1	TRBJ2-2	many	TGCGCCAGCAGTGGAGGCGGGAGGTCCACCGGGGAGCTGTTTTTT	CASSGGGRSTGELFF
TRBD2	TRBV6-5	TRBJ2-1	many	TGTGCCAGCAACGGGGTAGCGGGAGTTCTCGCTGGTGAGCAGTTCTTC	CASNGVAGVLAGEQFF
.	TRBV7-3	TRBJ2-2	many	TGTGCCAGCAGCTCAGACATTAGCGCCGCGAACACCGGGGAGCTGTTTTTT	CASSSDISAANTGELFF
.	TRBV29-1	TRBJ1-5	medium-sized	TGCAGCGTTGTGGTGAGCAATCAGCCCCAGCATTTT	CSVVVSNQPQHF
TRBD2	TRBV29-1	TRBJ2-3	medium-sized	TGCAGCGTTGTAACAGGACTAGCGGGAGAGGATACGCAGTATTTT	CSVVTGLAGEDTQYF
TRBD1	TRBV20-1	TRBJ2-2	medium-sized	TGCAGTGCTAGAACAGGGGCGAACACCGGGGAGCTGTTTTTT	CSARTGANTGELFF
TRBD2	TRBV7-6	TRBJ2-2	.	TGTGCCAGCAGCCTACGGACTAGCCCGAACACCGGGGAGCTGTTTTTT	CASSLRTSPNTGELFF
TRBD1	TRBV5-6	TRBJ1-5	medium-sized	TGTGCCAGCAGCCCGGACAGGGGTAGCAATCAGCCCCAGCATTTT	CASSPDRGSNQPQHF
.	TRBV6-6	TRBJ1-1	medium-sized	TGTGCCAGCATCTACAGGGAGAACACTGAAGCTTTCTTT	CASIYRENTEAFF
.	TRBV5-1	TRBJ2-6	many	TGCGCCAGCAGTCCTTCTGGGGCCAACGTCCTGACTTTC	CASSPSGANVLTF
.	TRBV12-3/TRBV12-4	TRBJ2-3	medium-sized	TGTGCCAGCAGCCCCCAACTAGTCACAGATACGCAGTATTTT	CASSPQLVTDTQYF
.	TRBV12-3/TRBV12-4	TRBJ2-5	medium-sized	TGTGCCAGCAGTCTCCAGGGAGAGACCCAGTACTTC	CASSLQGETQYF
.	TRBV20-1	TRBJ2-1	many	TGCAGTGCTGAGGACAGCCGTTTCGCCTACAATGAGCAGTTCTTC	CSAEDSRFAYNEQFF
TRBD2	TRBV27	TRBJ2-4	many	TGTGCCAGCAGTCTGACTAGCCGGGGCATTCAGTACTTC	CASSLTSRGIQYF
TRBD1	TRBV20-1	TRBJ1-2	many	TGCAGTGCCCCCTACAGGGGCGGCGACTATGGCTACACCTTC	CSAPYRGGDYGYTF
.	TRBV12-3/TRBV12-4	TRBJ2-1	medium-sized	TGTGCCAGCAGTTTGACCTACAATGAGCAGTTCTTC	CASSLTYNEQFF
TRBD2	TRBV28	TRBJ2-3	many	TGTGCCAGCAGTGGGGGGGTGGAGGGTTCAGATACGCAGTATTTT	CASSGGVEGSDTQYF
TRBD1	TRBV10-3	TRBJ2-7	medium-sized	TGTGCCACAGAACAGGGGTCTTCCTTCTACGAGCAGTACTTC	CATEQGSSFYEQYF
.	TRBV28	TRBJ2-6	many	TGTGCCAGCAGTCTAATCGGTAGTGGGGCCAACGTCCTGACTTTC	CASSLIGSGANVLTF
.	TRBV6-2/TRBV6-3	TRBJ2-5	few	TGTGCCAGCAGCCACAGGGAAGAGACCCAGTACTTC	CASSHREETQYF
TRBD2	TRBV6-1	TRBJ2-3	many	TGTGCCACCAACCGACTAGCGGGTAGCACAGATACGCAGTATTTT	CATNRLAGSTDTQYF